The present entry profiles one T cell receptor beta chain with its context. Germline V lookup: CDR1 SGHTA, CDR2 FQGNSA. The CDR3 length is 17 residues. V dropped 1 base and J dropped 5 bases, with 19 bases sitting between them. The record originates from a study of shared T cell receptors in the human thymus. Repertoires were generated with immunoSEQ multiplex PCR, while TCRdb's copy carries only in-frame clones and drops some. The sample yields approximately 760,000 clones, approximately 85% seen once. This same sample was also part of a study on human thymus T cells.

The V and J genes are TRBV7-2 and TRBJ2-3; D is possibly TRBD2 (5 bases). This clonotype originated in a girl under two years old with a congenital heart defect. The sequenced sample was thymocytes. The CDR3 sequence is CASSLGTDSFPRDTQYF. The DNA for the CDR3 is TGTGCCAGCAGCTTAGGGACGGACTCCTTCCCTAGAGATACGCAGTATTTT.